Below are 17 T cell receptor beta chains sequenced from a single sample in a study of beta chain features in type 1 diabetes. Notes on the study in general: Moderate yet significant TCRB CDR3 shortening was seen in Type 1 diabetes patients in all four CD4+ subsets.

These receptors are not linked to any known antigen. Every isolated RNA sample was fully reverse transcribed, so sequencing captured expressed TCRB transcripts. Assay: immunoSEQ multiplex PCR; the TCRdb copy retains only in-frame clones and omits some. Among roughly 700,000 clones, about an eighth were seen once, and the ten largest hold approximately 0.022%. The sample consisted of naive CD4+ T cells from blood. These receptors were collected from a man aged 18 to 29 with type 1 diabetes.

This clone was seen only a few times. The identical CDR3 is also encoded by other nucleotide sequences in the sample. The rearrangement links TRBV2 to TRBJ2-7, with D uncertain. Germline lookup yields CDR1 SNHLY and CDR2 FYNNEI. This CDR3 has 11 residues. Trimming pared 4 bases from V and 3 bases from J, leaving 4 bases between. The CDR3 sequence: CASSVNYEQYF. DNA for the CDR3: TGTGCCAGCAGTGTGAACTACGAGCAGTACTTC.

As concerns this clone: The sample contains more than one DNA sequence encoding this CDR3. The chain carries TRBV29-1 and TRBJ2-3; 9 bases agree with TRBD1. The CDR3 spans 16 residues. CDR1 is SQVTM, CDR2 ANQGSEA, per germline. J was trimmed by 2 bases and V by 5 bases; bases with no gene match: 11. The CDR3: CSVLALRDRDTDTQYF. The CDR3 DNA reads TGCAGCGTTCTAGCACTACGGGACAGGGACACAGATACGCAGTATTTT.

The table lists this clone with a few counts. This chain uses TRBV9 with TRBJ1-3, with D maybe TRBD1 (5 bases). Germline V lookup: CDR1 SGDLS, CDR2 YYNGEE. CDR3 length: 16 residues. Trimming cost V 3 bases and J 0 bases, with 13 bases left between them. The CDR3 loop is CASSAGAASSGNTIYF. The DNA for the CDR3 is TGTGCCAGCAGCGCCGGGGCAGCCAGCTCTGGAAACACCATATATTTT.

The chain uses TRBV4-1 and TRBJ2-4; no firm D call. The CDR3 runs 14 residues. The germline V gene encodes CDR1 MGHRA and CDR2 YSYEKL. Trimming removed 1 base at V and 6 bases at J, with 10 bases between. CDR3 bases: TGCGCCAGCAGCCAAGCTCAGGTGCGAAACATTCAGTACTTC. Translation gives CASSQAQVRNIQYF.

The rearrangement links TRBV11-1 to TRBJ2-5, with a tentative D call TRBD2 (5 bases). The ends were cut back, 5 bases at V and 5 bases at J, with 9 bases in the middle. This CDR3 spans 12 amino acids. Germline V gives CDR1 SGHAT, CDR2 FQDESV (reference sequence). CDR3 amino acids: CASSRPGETQYF. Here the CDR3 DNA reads TGTGCCAGCAGCCGTCCGGGGGAGACCCAGTACTTC.

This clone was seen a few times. The CDR3 nucleotides read TGTGCCAGCAGCCCCCGCGAGGTTTACGAGCAGTACTTC. Translated: CASSPREVYEQYF. This sequence joins TRBV11-2 and TRBJ2-7, with D hard to call. Trimming stripped 5 bases from V and 4 bases from J, with 12 bases between. This CDR3 contains 13 residues. Germline V gene data show CDR1 as SGHAT and CDR2 as FQNNGV.

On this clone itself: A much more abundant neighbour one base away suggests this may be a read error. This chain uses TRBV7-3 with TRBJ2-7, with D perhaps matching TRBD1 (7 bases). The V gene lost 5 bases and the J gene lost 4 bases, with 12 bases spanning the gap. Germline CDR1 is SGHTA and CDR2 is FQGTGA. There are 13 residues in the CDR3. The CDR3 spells CASSPQGGYEQYF. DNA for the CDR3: TGTGCCAGCAGCCCGCAGGGGGGATACGAGCAGTACTTC.

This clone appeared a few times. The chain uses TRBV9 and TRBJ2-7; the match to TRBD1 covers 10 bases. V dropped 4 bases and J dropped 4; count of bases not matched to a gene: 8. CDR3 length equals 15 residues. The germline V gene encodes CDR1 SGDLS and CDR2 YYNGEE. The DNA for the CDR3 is TGTGCCAGCAGCCCACCCGGGACAGGGGTGTACGAGCAGTACTTC. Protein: CASSPPGTGVYEQYF.

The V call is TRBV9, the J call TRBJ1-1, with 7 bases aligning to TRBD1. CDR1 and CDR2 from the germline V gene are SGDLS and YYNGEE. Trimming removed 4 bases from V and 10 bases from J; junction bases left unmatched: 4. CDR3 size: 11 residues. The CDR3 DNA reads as TGTGCCAGCAGCACGGGACAGCGAGCTTTCTTT. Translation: CASSTGQRAFF.

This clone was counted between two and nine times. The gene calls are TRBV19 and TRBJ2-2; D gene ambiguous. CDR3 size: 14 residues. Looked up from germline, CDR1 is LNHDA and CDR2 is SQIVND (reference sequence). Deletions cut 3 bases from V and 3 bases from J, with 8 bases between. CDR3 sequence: CASSIWSDTGELFF. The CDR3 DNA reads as TGTGCCAGTAGTATCTGGAGTGACACCGGGGAGCTGTTTTTT.

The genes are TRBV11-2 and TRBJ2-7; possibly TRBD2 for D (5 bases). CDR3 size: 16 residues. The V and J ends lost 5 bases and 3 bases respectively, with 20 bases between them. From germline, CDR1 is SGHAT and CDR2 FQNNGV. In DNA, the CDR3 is TGTGCCAGCAGCCCCCGAGGGAGTAACTCCTTCTACGAGCAGTACTTC. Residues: CASSPRGSNSFYEQYF.

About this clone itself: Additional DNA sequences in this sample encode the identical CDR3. The CDR3 DNA sequence: TGTGCCAGCAGCTTAGGAGTTACAGATACGCAGTATTTT. The encoded protein is CASSLGVTDTQYF. V gene TRBV11-2 combines with J gene TRBJ2-3; no clear D. Trimming took 1 base from V and 3 from J, leaving 5 bases between them. Germline values: CDR1 SGHAT, CDR2 FQNNGV. This CDR3 region has 13 residues. Complete variable domain (other parts from reference TRBV11-2 and TRBJ2-3): EAGVAQSPRYKIIEKRQSVAFWCNPISGHATLYWYQQILGQGPKLLIQFQNNGVVDDSQLPKDRFSAERLKGVDSTLKIQPAKLEDSAVYLCASSLGVTDTQYFGPGTRLTVL.

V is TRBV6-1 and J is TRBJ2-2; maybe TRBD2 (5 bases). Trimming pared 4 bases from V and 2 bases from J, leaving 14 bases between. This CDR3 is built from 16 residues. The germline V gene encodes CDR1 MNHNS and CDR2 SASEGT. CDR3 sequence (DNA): TGTGCCAGCAGTGGAGGGCCTAGCCCCAACACCGGGGAGCTGTTTTTT. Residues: CASSGGPSPNTGELFF.

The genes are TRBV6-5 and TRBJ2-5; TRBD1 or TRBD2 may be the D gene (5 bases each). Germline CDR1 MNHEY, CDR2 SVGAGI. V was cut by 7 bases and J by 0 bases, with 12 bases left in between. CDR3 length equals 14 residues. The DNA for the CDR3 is TGTGCCAGCAAACTAGGGGCAGACCAAGAGACCCAGTACTTC. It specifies CASKLGADQETQYF.

CDR3 loop: CASSKGEGTEAFF. The CDR3, as DNA: TGTGCCAGCTCTAAGGGAGAAGGCACTGAAGCTTTCTTT. The rearrangement links TRBV18 to TRBJ1-1; D uncertain. The CDR3 totals 13 residues. From germline, CDR1 is KGHSH and CDR2 LQKENI. V lost 6 bases, J lost 4 bases, and 12 bases lay in between.

The CDR3 region has the DNA TGTGCCAGCAGCTTCGGGACAGCCAAGACCTACGAGCAGTACTTC. Translated: CASSFGTAKTYEQYF. The chain links TRBV7-2 to TRBJ2-7; 7 positions agree with TRBD1. The ends lost 3 bases at V and 2 bases at J; junction bases unmatched: 7. Germline V CDR1 and CDR2: SGHTA, FQGNSA. This CDR3 is built from 15 residues.

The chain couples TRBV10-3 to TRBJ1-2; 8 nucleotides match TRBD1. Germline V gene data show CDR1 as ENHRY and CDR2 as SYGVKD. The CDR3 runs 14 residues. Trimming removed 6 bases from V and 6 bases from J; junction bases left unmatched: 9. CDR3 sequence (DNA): TGTGCCATCAGGCAGGGGGCGTATCTGGATGGCTACACCTTC. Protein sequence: CAIRQGAYLDGYTF.